These T cell receptor beta chains were read from a single sample in a study of cytomegalovirus exposure and HLA in healthy donors. Only in-frame clones appear in the TCRdb table, and some are missing; sequencing was by immunoSEQ multiplex PCR. The repertoire holds 250,000 to 300,000 clones, with 90% as singletons. Material: PBMCs. The source is a woman aged 18 to 35 in good health and CMV-seronegative. The CDR3 runs from the conserved cysteine through the conserved F or W. Fields, in order: V gene, CDR3 protein.

TRBV7-9 CASSSTRRDTSGEQYF
TRBV7-9 CASSLARDSLYNEQFF
TRBV7-6 CASSLGTRDQPQHF
TRBV7-9 CASSPRTGGGLYEQFF
TRBV4-3 CASSQDGGRGANVLTF
TRBV7-9 CASSLGTRPTDTQYF
TRBV5-1 CASSLSVTNYGYTF
TRBV6-5 CASRSTGGNTGELFF
TRBV6-1 CASSGTGGEITF
TRBV29-1 CSVAEPGNQPQHF
TRBV19 CASSSGYNSPLHF
TRBV6-6 CASSSPLVGEYF
TRBV2 CASQMGLARRETQYF
TRBV7-2 CASSADSYGYTF
TRBV6-5 CASIARRRVTEAFF
TRBV7-2 CASSPQSYEQYF